The 16 T cell receptor beta chains reported below all come from one sample, sequenced in a study of vaccination and CD4 T cells after COVID-19. At the Johns Hopkins FTIC core, DNA taken from cultured CD4+ T cells was sequenced by way of the Oncomine TCR Beta short-read assay. TCRdb re-called the PCR reads with MiXCR, one entry per CDR3 protein. The sample consists of about 25,000 distinct CDR3 sequences, about 46% of them appearing once. The treatment denotes: 10-day PBMC culture with coronavirus spike peptide pools or control peptides (ViraFEST assay). The antigens these receptors bind are not known. The sequencing input was CD4+ T cells from blood, cultured in vitro. The receptors stem from a human donor who had recovered from COVID-19.

CDR3 DNA: TGTGCCAGCAGTGAAGCACGACAGGCCAACTATAATTCACCCCTCCACTTT. Translating it yields CASSEARQANYNSPLHF. The rearrangement uses TRBV6-1 and TRBJ1-6; D may be TRBD1 (6 bases). V was trimmed by 0 bases and J by 3 bases, leaving 12 bases between them. Per the germline V gene, CDR1 is MNHNS and CDR2 is SASEGT. This CDR3 is 17 amino acids long.

The CDR3 nucleotides are TGTGCCAGCAGTTCCGCCGGGACAGGGTTTCAGCCCCAGCATTTT. Amino acid sequence: CASSSAGTGFQPQHF. The chain has TRBV28 and TRBJ1-5; TRBD1 matches 9 bases. J was trimmed by 6 bases and V by 4 bases; bases with no gene match: 7. Germline CDR1 MDHEN, CDR2 SYDVKM. This CDR3 is 15 amino acids long.

This chain links TRBV2 with TRBJ1-6, with D tentatively TRBD1 (6 bases). Trimming cost V 8 bases and J 8 bases, with 28 bases left between them. Germline V gene data show CDR1 as SNHLY and CDR2 as FYNNEI. The length of the CDR3 is 18 residues. The CDR3 protein is CASGTSLKRGVGHSPLHF. In DNA, the CDR3 is TGTGCCAGCGGGACCAGCCTAAAAAGGGGGGTTGGCCATTCACCCCTCCACTTT.

This clonotype was seen a handful of times. The J gene is TRBJ2-1, the V gene TRBV6-5; tentative D call: TRBD2 (5 bases). V gave up 2 bases and J gave up 0 bases, with 17 bases separating them. Germline CDR1 MNHEY, CDR2 SVGAGI. The CDR3 loop spans 18 amino acids. This CDR3 is CASSYNSVRGSSYNEQFF. CDR3 bases: TGTGCCAGCAGTTACAATAGCGTCCGAGGAAGCTCCTACAATGAGCAGTTCTTC.

The CDR3: CAWSVSGQGSNYGYTF. The CDR3 DNA is TGTGCCTGGAGTGTATCAGGGCAGGGGTCTAACTATGGCTACACCTTC. The chain joins TRBV30 to TRBJ1-2; a weak D match, TRBD1 (6 bases). The CDR3 has 16 amino acids. Germline V gene sequence: CDR1 GTSNPN, CDR2 SVGIG (reference sequence). The V end lost 0 bases, the J end lost 0 bases, and 14 bases lay between the germline ends.

The chain is built from TRBV7-9 and TRBJ2-4; weak D call: TRBD1 (6 bases). V lost 1 base to trimming and J lost 0 bases, with 13 bases between them. The germline V gene has CDR1 SEHNR and CDR2 FQNEAQ (reference sequence). The CDR3 extends over 17 amino acids. The CDR3 bases are TGTGCCAGCAGCTTAGGTGGGGGCAGGCTAGCCAAAAACATTCAGTACTTC. Amino acid sequence: CASSLGGGRLAKNIQYF.

This chain uses TRBV20-1 with TRBJ2-1; TRBD2 matches 13 bases. Germline loops: CDR1 DFQATT, CDR2 SNEGSKA (reference sequence). There are 18 residues in the CDR3. The CDR3 DNA follows: TGCAGGGCCAGGGCCGGGACTAGCGGGAAGGGGCCCTACAATGAGCAGTTCTTC. Translation: CRARAGTSGKGPYNEQFF.

This clonotype has only a few counts. The chain recombines TRBV6-2 or TRBV6-3 with TRBJ2-1; the match to TRBD2 covers 7 bases. The CDR3 loop spans 16 amino acids. Germline V gene data show CDR1 as MNHEY and CDR2 as SVGEGT. Germline trimming cut 0 bases from V and 3 bases from J; bases unmatched to any gene: 5. As DNA, the CDR3 is TGTGCCAGCAGTTACTCGGCGGGAGCAGGCTACAATGAGCAGTTCTTC. This gives the protein CASSYSAGAGYNEQFF.

The chain combines TRBV10-3 with TRBJ2-3; 10 nucleotides align to TRBD2. V shed 6 bases and J 4 bases; nucleotides not matched to a gene: 10. CDR3 length: 16 residues. Per the germline V gene, CDR1 is ENHRY and CDR2 is SYGVKD. The CDR3 DNA is TGTGCCATCAGCGAAGCCCTAGCGGGAGACGCAGATACGCAGTATTTT. Protein sequence: CAISEALAGDADTQYF.

This clonotype was counted only a few times. The chain employs TRBV5-8 and TRBJ2-5; 8 bases line up with TRBD1. Germline V gene data show CDR1 as SGHTS and CDR2 as YDEGEE. The CDR3 is made up of 16 amino acids. The J segment lost 4 bases and the V segment lost 4 bases, leaving 12 bases of the junction unmatched. Written as DNA, the CDR3 is TGTGCCAGCAGCCTGGGGGACAGGCGGTCCGGAGAGACCCAGTACTTC. Translated, it gives CASSLGDRRSGETQYF.

This chain links TRBV7-2 with TRBJ2-2; the match to TRBD2 covers 10 bases. V was clipped by 3 bases and J by 6 bases; unmatched bases: 7. This CDR3 has 16 amino acids. Germline V gives CDR1 SGHTA, CDR2 FQGNSA. The CDR3 reads CASSLVSSGGSGELFF. CDR3 in DNA: TGTGCCAGCAGCTTGGTATCTAGCGGGGGCTCCGGGGAGCTGTTTTTT.

This chain's CDR3 is CASSQGETRTGTDTQYF. The CDR3 DNA sequence: TGCGCCAGCAGCCAAGGGGAGACTCGAACGGGGACAGATACGCAGTATTTT. The J gene is TRBJ2-3, the V gene TRBV4-3, with D perhaps matching TRBD2 (5 bases). This CDR3 spans 17 amino acids. V lost 1 base to trimming and J lost 3 bases, with 17 bases between them. CDR1 is LGHNA and CDR2 is YSLEER in the germline V gene.

This clonotype has a single count. The CDR3 loop is CASRLGGTGGYGYTF. The DNA of the CDR3 is TGTGCCAGCAGACTTGGGGGGACAGGGGGCTATGGCTACACCTTC. The V call is TRBV5-4, the J call TRBJ1-2; 11 nucleotides align to TRBD1. There are 15 residues in the CDR3. Germline V CDR1 and CDR2: SGHNT, YYREEE (reference sequence). The J segment lost 4 bases and the V segment lost 5 bases, leaving 7 bases of the junction unmatched.

The CDR3 nucleotides are TGTGCCACCAGCAGAGATCTGAACTACGAGCAGTACTTC. Translated, it gives CATSRDLNYEQYF. This chain joins TRBV15 and TRBJ2-7; D unclear. Trimming stripped 0 bases from V and 3 bases from J, with 6 bases between. The CDR3 is made up of 13 amino acids. Looked up from germline, CDR1 is LNHNV and CDR2 is YYDKDF (reference sequence).

The chain combines TRBV29-1 with TRBJ1-1; unclear D gene. Looked up from germline, CDR1 is SQVTM and CDR2 is ANQGSEA. The CDR3 length is 14 residues. The germline V and J ends were trimmed by 5 bases and 1 base, with 14 bases remaining between them. The CDR3 DNA is TGCAGCGTTACCGGGAGGGTGGGGAACACTGAAGCTTTCTTT. This translates into CSVTGRVGNTEAFF.

This CDR3 reads CASSLGTGANTGELFF. CDR3 sequence (DNA): TGTGCCAGCAGCTTAGGGACAGGAGCGAACACCGGGGAGCTGTTTTTT. The chain employs TRBV7-6 and TRBJ2-2, with TRBD1 matching over 7 bases. The CDR3 is 16 residues long. CDR1 is SGHVS and CDR2 is FNYEAQ in the germline V gene. The V and J ends lost 1 base and 0 bases, in that order; junction bases with no gene match: 2.